Listed below are T cell receptor beta chains from one sample, sequenced in a study of blood T cell repertoires in COVID-19. Profiling relied on immunoSEQ multiplex PCR, and the TCRdb table lists in-frame clones only, not all of them. The sample lists 250,000 to 350,000 clones; roughly 91% were seen once. Sequencing was carried out using peripheral blood. These receptors all stem from a man aged 25 to 40 with acute or convalescent COVID-19. The CDR3 runs from the conserved cysteine through the conserved F or W. The D gene is left open where the match is weak.

D gene	V gene	J gene	CDR3 protein
NA	TRBV7-2	TRBJ2-2	CASSLGGPGFTGELFF
NA	TRBV6-5	TRBJ1-1	CASSYSTAGTEAFF
NA	TRBV2	TRBJ1-3	CASSESWGVASGNTIYF
TRBD1	TRBV12-3/TRBV12-4	TRBJ2-7	CASRTQGADEQYF
NA	TRBV3-1/TRBV3-2	TRBJ2-6	CASSERGGSGANVLTF
TRBD2	TRBV6-6	TRBJ2-1	CASSLGRTSGHTGQFF
TRBD2	TRBV2	TRBJ2-3	CASSEGASGGLVDTQYF
TRBD2	TRBV20-1	TRBJ2-1	CSASRLAVYNEQFF
TRBD1	TRBV5-5	TRBJ1-5	CASSLTRGLNQPQHF
TRBD1	TRBV19	TRBJ1-2	CASRREDRASNYGYTF
TRBD1	TRBV28	TRBJ1-5	CASSSGQGRSQPQHF
NA	TRBV19	TRBJ1-1	CASSLSVMVEAFF
NA	TRBV6-5	TRBJ1-2	CASSYQGSYGYTF
TRBD1	TRBV7-3	TRBJ2-3	CASSSQGQGTDTQYF
TRBD1	TRBV19	TRBJ2-7	CASTEGQGSYEQYF
NA	TRBV12-3/TRBV12-4	TRBJ2-3	CASTPNSDTQYF
TRBD1	TRBV6-5	TRBJ1-4	CASRDRGSNEKLFF
NA	TRBV4-2	TRBJ2-1	CASNPSVTYNEQFF
TRBD1	TRBV5-1	TRBJ1-4	CASSFQGALNEKLFF